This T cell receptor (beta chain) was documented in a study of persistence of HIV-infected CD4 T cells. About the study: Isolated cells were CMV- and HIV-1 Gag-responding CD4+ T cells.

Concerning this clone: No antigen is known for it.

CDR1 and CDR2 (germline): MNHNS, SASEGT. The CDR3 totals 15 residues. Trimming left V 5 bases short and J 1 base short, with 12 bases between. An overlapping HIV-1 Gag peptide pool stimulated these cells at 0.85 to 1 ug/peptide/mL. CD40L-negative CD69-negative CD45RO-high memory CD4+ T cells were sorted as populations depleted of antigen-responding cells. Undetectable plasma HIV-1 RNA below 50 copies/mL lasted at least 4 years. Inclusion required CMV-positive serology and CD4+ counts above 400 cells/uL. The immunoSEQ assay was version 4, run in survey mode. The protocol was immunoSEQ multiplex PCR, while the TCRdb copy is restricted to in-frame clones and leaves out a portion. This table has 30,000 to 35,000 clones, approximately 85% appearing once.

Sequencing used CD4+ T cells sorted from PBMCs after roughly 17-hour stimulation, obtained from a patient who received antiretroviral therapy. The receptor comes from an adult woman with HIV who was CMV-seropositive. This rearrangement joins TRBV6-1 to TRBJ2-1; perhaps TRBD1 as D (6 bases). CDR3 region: CASSLQGPSYNEQFF. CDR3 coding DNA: TGTGCCAGCAGTCTACAGGGTCCGTCCTACAATGAGCAGTTCTTC.